The 16 T cell receptor beta chains presented below share a single source sample, sequenced in a study of cytomegalovirus exposure and HLA in healthy donors. Researchers ran the PCR with 60 Vbeta and 13 Jbeta primers. The method was immunoSEQ multiplex PCR; TCRdb's version includes in-frame clones alone and lacks a portion of them. The sample table sets out over 100,000 clones. Source material: PBMCs. The source is a man aged 40-55 years in good health and CMV-seropositive.

This chain joins TRBV7-2 and TRBJ2-5; 11 bases match TRBD2. This CDR3 has 16 residues. In germline, CDR1 is SGHTA, CDR2 FQGNSA. Trimming took 5 bases from V and 4 from J; bases not matched to a gene: 9. The CDR3: CASSPSGRSIGETQYF. The CDR3 DNA reads as TGTGCCAGCAGCCCTAGCGGGAGGTCAATAGGAGAGACCCAGTACTTC. The full variable domain, rest sourced from reference TRBV7-2 and TRBJ2-5, is GAGVSQSPSNKVTEKGKDVELRCDPISGHTALYWYRQSLGQGLEFLIYFQGNSAPDKSGLPSDRFSAERTGGSVSTLTIQRTQQEDSAVYLCASSPSGRSIGETQYFGPGTRLLVL.

In DNA, the CDR3 is TGCGCCAGCAGTGACAACAGGGTGGGCGAGCAGTACTTC. Amino acid sequence: CASSDNRVGEQYF. This chain connects TRBV10-1 to TRBJ2-7, with a tentative D call TRBD1 (6 bases). Trimming left V 3 bases short and J 6 bases short, with 12 bases between. Germline-derived CDR1 and CDR2 are WNHNN and SYGVQD (reference sequence). CDR3 length: 13 residues.

The chain uses TRBV5-1 and TRBJ2-3; a possible D gene is TRBD1 (6 bases). The CDR3 loop spans 16 amino acids. Germline assignment: CDR1 SGHRS and CDR2 YFSETQ. V dropped 3 bases and J dropped 3 bases, with 17 bases sitting between them. CDR3 loop: CASSSFTGTSTDTQYF. For the CDR3, the DNA is TGCGCCAGCAGCTCCTTCACCGGGACATCGACAGATACGCAGTATTTT.

The CDR3 spells CASSYSGGLNYGYTF. The CDR3 nucleotides are TGTGCCAGCAGTTACTCTGGCGGACTAAACTATGGCTACACCTTC. The genes are TRBV6-5 and TRBJ1-2; D is unresolved. The CDR3 spans 15 residues. In germline, CDR1 is MNHEY, CDR2 SVGAGI. Trimming removed 0 bases from V and 2 bases from J, with 10 bases in between.

The rearrangement links TRBV5-1 to TRBJ2-2, with D possibly being TRBD2 (6 bases). Germline-derived CDR1 and CDR2 are SGHRS and YFSETQ. The CDR3 contains 13 residues. The ends were cut back, 0 bases at V and 6 bases at J, with 6 bases in the middle. The CDR3 is CASSLGGAGELFF. CDR3 sequence (DNA): TGCGCCAGCAGCTTGGGGGGGGCCGGGGAGCTGTTTTTT.

The rearrangement joins TRBV11-2 to TRBJ2-7, with 8 bases identical to TRBD2. The CDR3 contains 17 residues. CDR1 SGHAT and CDR2 FQNNGV come from the germline V gene. V lost 7 bases to trimming and J lost 3 bases; unmatched junction nucleotides: 17. The CDR3 nucleotides are TGTGCCAGCACGGTGGGGCCTTCCAGCGGGGGATTCTACGAGCAGTACTTC. It codes for CASTVGPSSGGFYEQYF.

J is TRBJ1-2 and V is TRBV19; D not resolved. Germline V lookup: CDR1 LNHDA, CDR2 SQIVND (reference sequence). The CDR3 consists of 11 residues. Trimming removed 6 bases at V and 5 bases at J, with 7 bases between. CDR3 protein: CASRRVYGYTF. CDR3 in DNA: TGTGCCAGTAGGCGGGTATATGGCTACACCTTC.

This chain uses TRBV21-1 with TRBJ2-3; the D call in the table, TRBD2, was not verified against the DNA. TRBV21-1 is reported as a pseudogene. The CDR3 covers 16 residues. The chain's CDR3 is CASSLSEGGQTDTQYF. In DNA form, the CDR3 reads TGTGCCAGCAGCTTAAGCGAGGGGGGGCAAACAGATACGCAGTATTTT.

V and J are TRBV27 and TRBJ1-1; no clear D. V gave up 0 bases and J gave up 0 bases, with 5 bases separating them. Germline loops: CDR1 MNHEY, CDR2 SMNVEV (reference sequence). The CDR3 has 14 amino acids. CDR3 in amino acids: CASSLSPMNTEAFF. CDR3 DNA sequence: TGTGCCAGCAGTTTATCCCCTATGAACACTGAAGCTTTCTTT.

The chain combines TRBV4-1 with TRBJ1-2; D may be TRBD1 (6 bases). The V and J ends lost 6 bases and 1 base respectively, with 12 bases between them. CDR3 length equals 14 residues. CDR1 and CDR2 from the germline V gene are MGHRA and YSYEKL. Here the CDR3 reads CASSLQGVNYGYTF. The CDR3 DNA follows: TGCGCCAGCAGTCTACAGGGAGTTAACTATGGCTACACCTTC.

The chain employs TRBV28 and TRBJ2-2; a weak D match, TRBD2 (5 bases). The CDR3 runs to 14 residues. CDR1 and CDR2 from the germline V gene are MDHEN and SYDVKM. Between the trimmed V and J ends, which lost 2 bases and 2 bases, there was a span of 6 bases. DNA for the CDR3: TGTGCCAGCAGTTTAGAGGGTAACACCGGGGAGCTGTTTTTT. This sequence encodes CASSLEGNTGELFF.

The J gene is TRBJ2-5, the V gene TRBV15; TRBD1 agrees at 11 bases. The tail of the sequence fits TRBJ2-7 better, so the J call may be wrong. The CDR3 extends over 15 amino acids. The germline V gene has CDR1 LNHNV and CDR2 YYDKDF (reference sequence). CDR3 amino acids: CATSRPGQGAYEQYF. The CDR3 DNA sequence: TGTGCCACCAGCAGACCGGGACAGGGGGCCTACGAGCAGTACTTC.

The CDR3 sequence: CASSDRGPTSTDTQYF. CDR3 nucleotides: TGTGCCAGCAGTGATCGTGGGCCTACCAGCACAGATACGCAGTATTTT. This chain connects TRBV28 to TRBJ2-3; no clear D. Germline V gene data show CDR1 as MDHEN and CDR2 as SYDVKM. This CDR3 has 16 residues. The V end was cut by 5 bases, the J end by 0 bases, with 15 bases between.

The chain links TRBV9 to TRBJ1-1; D gene ambiguous. Germline lookup yields CDR1 SGDLS and CDR2 YYNGEE. Trimming took 4 bases from V and 5 from J, leaving 18 bases between them. CDR3 size: 15 residues. CDR3 sequence: CASSPDGSRLTEAFF. The CDR3 region has the DNA TGTGCCAGCAGCCCAGACGGGAGTCGGCTGACTGAAGCTTTCTTT. The complete variable domain, with remaining parts taken from reference TRBV9 and TRBJ1-1, reads DSGVTQTPKHLITATGQRVTLRCSPRSGDLSVYWYQQSLDQGLQFLIQYYNGEERAKGNILERFSAQQFPDLHSELNLSSLELGDSALYFCASSPDGSRLTEAFFGQGTRLTVV.

The chain recombines TRBV27 with TRBJ2-2, with D hard to call. In germline, CDR1 is MNHEY, CDR2 SMNVEV (reference sequence). The CDR3 runs 14 residues. The V and J ends lost 4 bases and 9 bases respectively, with 15 bases between them. CDR3 in DNA: TGTGCCAGCAGTTCGGGTTCCCGACCCCGGGAGCTGTTTTTT. Amino acid sequence: CASSSGSRPRELFF.

This chain uses TRBV7-9 with TRBJ2-2, with 10 nucleotides matching TRBD2. The junction had 12 bases not matched to a gene; V was cut back by 5 bases and J by 3 bases. Germline V gives CDR1 SEHNR, CDR2 FQNEAQ (reference sequence). CDR3 length: 18 residues. The CDR3 DNA follows: TGTGCCAGCAGCCCCCGGAGCGGGAGGGCCCTGTACACCGGGGAGCTGTTTTTT. Its protein is CASSPRSGRALYTGELFF. Full variable domain (remainder filled in from reference TRBV7-9 and TRBJ2-2): DTGVSQNPRHKITKRGQNVTFRCDPISEHNRLYWYRQTLGQGPEFLTYFQNEAQLEKSRLLSDRFSAERPKGSFSTLEIQRTEQGDSAMYLCASSPRSGRALYTGELFFGEGSRLTVL.